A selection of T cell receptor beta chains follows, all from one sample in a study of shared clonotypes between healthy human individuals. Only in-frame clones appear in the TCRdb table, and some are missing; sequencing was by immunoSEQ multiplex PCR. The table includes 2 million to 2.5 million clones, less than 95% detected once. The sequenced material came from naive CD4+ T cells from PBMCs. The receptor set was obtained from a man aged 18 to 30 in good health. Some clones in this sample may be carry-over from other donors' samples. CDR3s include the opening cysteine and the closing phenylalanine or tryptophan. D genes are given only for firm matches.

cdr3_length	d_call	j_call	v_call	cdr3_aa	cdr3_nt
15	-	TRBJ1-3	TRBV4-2	CASSQVHGSGNTIYF	TGTGCCAGCAGCCAAGTCCACGGTTCTGGAAACACCATATATTTT
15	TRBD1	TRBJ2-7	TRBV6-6	CASSYDGTVSYEQYF	TGTGCCAGCAGTTATGACGGGACAGTAAGCTACGAGCAGTACTTC
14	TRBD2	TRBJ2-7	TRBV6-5	CASSYRGLAYEQYF	TGTGCCAGCAGTTACAGGGGACTAGCCTACGAGCAGTACTTC
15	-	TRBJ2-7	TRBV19	CATANPDSVSYEQYF	TGTGCCACCGCGAACCCGGACAGCGTTTCCTACGAGCAGTACTTC
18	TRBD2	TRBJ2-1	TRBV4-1	CASSQAPIAGASYNEQFF	TGCGCCAGCAGCCAAGCCCCAATAGCGGGGGCCTCCTACAATGAGCAGTTCTTC
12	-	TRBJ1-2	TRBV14	CASSHGQLRYTF	TGTGCCAGCAGCCATGGTCAACTGCGCTACACCTTC
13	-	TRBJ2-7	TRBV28	CASSFGQPSIWYF	TGTGCCAGCAGTTTCGGGCAGCCCTCTATATGGTACTTC
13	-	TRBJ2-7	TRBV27	CASSLGGTHEQYF	TGTGCCAGCAGTTTAGGCGGGACCCACGAGCAGTACTTC
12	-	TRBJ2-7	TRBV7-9	CASSLAVGEQYF	TGTGCCAGCAGCTTAGCAGTTGGAGAGCAGTACTTC
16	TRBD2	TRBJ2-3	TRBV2	CASSARTSGSTDTQYF	TGTGCCAGCAGCGCTCGGACTAGCGGGAGCACAGATACGCAGTATTTT